This entry is about one TCR beta chain. The CDR3 is made up of 16 amino acids. This entry belongs to a study of blood T cell repertoires in COVID-19. Profiled with immunoSEQ multiplex PCR; TCRdb holds only in-frame clones, not every one. The data contain nearly 400,000 clones, roughly 89% of them singletons. The clonotype originates from a woman in her twenties or thirties who had recovered from COVID-19. Sequencing was done on a sample of PBMCs or T cells enriched from blood (not recorded which). The chain combines TRBV12-2 with TRBJ2-5; the D call of TRBD1 is as the table states it, not checked on the DNA. TRBV12-2 is tagged as a pseudogene. CDR3 region: CASRLALWDSQETQYF. CDR3 coding DNA: TGTGCAAGTCGCTTAGCACTCTGGGACAGCCAAGAGACCCAGTACTTC.